Listed here are 8 T cell receptor beta chains from one sample, sequenced in a study of regulatory T cells in long-lasting Graves disease. Time point reported: newly diagnosed GD, antithyroid drugs for less than 3 months. RNA isolated from PBMCs was used to make the TCR library. With iRepertoire HTBI primers and Arm-PCR of CDR3 regions, TCR beta libraries were built. Via MiXCR, TCRdb re-called the multiplex PCR reads, giving one row per CDR3 protein. In the table there are approximately 460,000 distinct CDR3 sequences, over 15% of which are singletons. In addition, the sample was reused for a study of T cells in Graves' hyperthyroidism and ophthalmopathy.

Source: peripheral blood mononuclear cells (PBMCs), taken at new diagnosis, from a patient treated with antithyroid drugs. The receptors shown here come from a woman aged 25 to 39 with Graves disease.

This clonotype was counted ten times or more. The chain recombines TRBV27 with TRBJ2-1, with D possibly being TRBD2 (7 bases). The CDR3 is 18 amino acids. Looked up from germline, CDR1 is MNHEY and CDR2 is SMNVEV (reference sequence). V lost 1 base, J lost 7 bases, and 23 bases lay in between. The CDR3 DNA reads as TGTGCCAGCAGTTTATTTTCGTCTGGGGGCCTCGGGGGGAATGAGCAGTTCTTC. It translates to CASSLFSSGGLGGNEQFF.

This clonotype appeared many times. V gene TRBV29-1 combines with J gene TRBJ1-1, with no clear D. Germline V gene lookup returns CDR1 SQVTM and CDR2 ANQGSEA. The CDR3 has 11 residues. V was trimmed by 3 bases and J by 7 bases, leaving 9 bases between them. The CDR3 loop reads CSVELVNEAFF. DNA of the CDR3: TGCAGCGTTGAGTTAGTTAATGAAGCTTTCTTT.

V usage is TRBV7-9 and J usage is TRBJ1-5; D unresolved. V lost 4 bases and J lost 5, with 15 bases in between. Germline CDR1 and CDR2: SEHNR and FQNEAQ (reference sequence). CDR3 length: 15 amino acids. The CDR3 sequence is CASSSGSQRDQPQHF. In nucleotides, the CDR3 is TGTGCCAGCAGCTCCGGGTCCCAGCGCGATCAGCCCCAGCATTTT.

At least ten counts were recorded for this clonotype. The J gene is TRBJ2-7, the V gene TRBV3-1; 8 nucleotides line up with TRBD2. Germline trimming cut 4 bases from V and 2 bases from J; bases unmatched to any gene: 4. CDR3 size: 14 residues. Germline CDR1 and CDR2: LGHDT and YNNKEL (reference sequence). This CDR3 is CASSRSGTTYEQYF. CDR3 DNA: TGTGCCAGCAGCCGTAGCGGGACAACCTACGAGCAGTACTTC.

This clonotype appeared a few times. V and J are TRBV5-1 and TRBJ1-4; D gene unclear. This CDR3 is built from 14 residues. Germline CDR1 is SGHRS and CDR2 is YFSETQ. Trimming removed 1 base from V and 0 bases from J, with 4 bases in between. The CDR3 coding sequence is TGCGCCAGCAGCTTGCGTGCAACTAATGAAAAACTGTTTTTT. Translating gives CASSLRATNEKLFF. The variable domain in full, with the rest retrieved from reference TRBV5-1 and TRBJ1-4, is KAGVTQTPRYLIKTRGQQVTLSCSPISGHRSVSWYQQTPGQGLQFLFEYFSETQRNKGNFPGRFSGRQFSNSRSEMNVSTLELGDSALYLCASSLRATNEKLFFGSGTQLSVL.

This clonotype was recorded at least ten times. The CDR3 bases are TGCGCCAGCAGCTTGGCCCCGCGGGAGGCCGAGGAGCTGTTTTTT. Translation: CASSLAPREAEELFF. The chain couples TRBV5-1 to TRBJ2-2; 8 bases are shared with TRBD2. Germline V lookup: CDR1 SGHRS, CDR2 YFSETQ. Germline trimming cut 0 bases from V and 10 bases from J; bases unmatched to any gene: 8. This CDR3 region has 15 residues.

There are many counts of this clonotype. The chain employs TRBV10-3 and TRBJ1-1; D is ambiguous. Germline V gene data show CDR1 as ENHRY and CDR2 as SYGVKD. The CDR3 contains 13 residues. Trimming took 0 bases from V and 1 from J, leaving 3 bases between them. CDR3 sequence (DNA): TGTGCCATCAGTGAGTCGAGGAACACTGAAGCTTTCTTT. Protein: CAISESRNTEAFF.

This clonotype was recorded many times. The chain is built from TRBV3-1 and TRBJ1-6; D gene unclear. V was clipped by 1 base and J by 9 bases, with 13 bases between them. The CDR3 contains 15 residues. Looked up from germline, CDR1 is LGHDT and CDR2 is YNNKEL (reference sequence). CDR3 DNA sequence: TGTGCCAGCAGCCAAGGGGAACAGTGGGGTTCACCCCTCCACTTT. Protein sequence: CASSQGEQWGSPLHF.